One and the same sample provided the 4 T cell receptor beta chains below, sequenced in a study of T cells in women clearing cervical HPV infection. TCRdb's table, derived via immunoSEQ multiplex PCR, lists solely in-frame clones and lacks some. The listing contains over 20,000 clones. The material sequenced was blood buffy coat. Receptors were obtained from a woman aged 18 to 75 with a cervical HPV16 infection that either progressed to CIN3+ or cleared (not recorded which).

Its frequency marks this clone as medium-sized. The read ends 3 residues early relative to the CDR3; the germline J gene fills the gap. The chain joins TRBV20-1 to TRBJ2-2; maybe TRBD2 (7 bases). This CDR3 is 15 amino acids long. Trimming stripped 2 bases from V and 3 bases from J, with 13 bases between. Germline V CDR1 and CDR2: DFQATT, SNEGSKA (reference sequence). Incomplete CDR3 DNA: TGCAGTGCTAGATCCGGAGGGGGGGACACCGGGGAG. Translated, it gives CSARSGGGDTGE. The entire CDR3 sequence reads CSARSGGGDTGELFF.

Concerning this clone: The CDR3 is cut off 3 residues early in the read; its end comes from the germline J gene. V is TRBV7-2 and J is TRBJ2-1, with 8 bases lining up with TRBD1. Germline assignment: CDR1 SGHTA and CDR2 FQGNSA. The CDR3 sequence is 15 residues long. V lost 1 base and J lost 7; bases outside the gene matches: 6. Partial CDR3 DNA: TGTGCCAGCAGCTTAGGGACAGGGTTTTGGAATGAG. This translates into CASSLGTGFWNE. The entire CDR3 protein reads CASSLGTGFWNEQFF.

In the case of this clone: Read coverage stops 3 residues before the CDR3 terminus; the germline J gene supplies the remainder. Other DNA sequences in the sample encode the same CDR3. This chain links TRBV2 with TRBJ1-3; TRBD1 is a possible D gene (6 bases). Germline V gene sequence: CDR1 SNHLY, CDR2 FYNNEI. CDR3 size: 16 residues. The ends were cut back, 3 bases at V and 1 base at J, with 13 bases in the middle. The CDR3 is CASSDRGRDSGNTIYF. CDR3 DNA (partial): TGTGCCAGCAGTGACAGGGGACGGGATTCTGGAAACACC.

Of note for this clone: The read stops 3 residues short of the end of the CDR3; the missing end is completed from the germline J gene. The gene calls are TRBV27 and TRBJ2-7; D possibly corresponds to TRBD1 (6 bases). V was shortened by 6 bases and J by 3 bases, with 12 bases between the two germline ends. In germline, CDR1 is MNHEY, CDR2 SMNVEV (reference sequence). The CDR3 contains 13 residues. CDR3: CASRQGRRYEQYF. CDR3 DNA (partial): TGTGCCAGCAGACAGGGAAGACGCTACGAG.